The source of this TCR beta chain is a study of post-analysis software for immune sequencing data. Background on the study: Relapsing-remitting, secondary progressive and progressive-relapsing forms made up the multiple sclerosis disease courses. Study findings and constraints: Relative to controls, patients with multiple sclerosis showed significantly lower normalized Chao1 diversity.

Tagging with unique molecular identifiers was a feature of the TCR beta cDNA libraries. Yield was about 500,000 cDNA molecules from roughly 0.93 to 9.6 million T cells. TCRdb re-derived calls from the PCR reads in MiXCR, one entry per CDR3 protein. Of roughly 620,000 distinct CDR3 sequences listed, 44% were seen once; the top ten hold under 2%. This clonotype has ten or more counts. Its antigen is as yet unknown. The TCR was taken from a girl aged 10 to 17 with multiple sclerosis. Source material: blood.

The DNA of the CDR3 is TGTGCCAGCAGCGTACGACTTACGCCCCTCTACGAGCAGTACTTC. Its protein product is CASSVRLTPLYEQYF. This chain links TRBV4-2 with TRBJ2-7; D call uncertain. Germline loops: CDR1 LGHNA, CDR2 YNFKEQ. V gave up 5 bases and J gave up 3 bases, with 17 bases separating them. This CDR3 is built from 15 residues.